The present TCR beta chain was sequenced within a study of shared clonotypes between healthy human individuals. Study information: Used for every donor were three CD4 naive, three CD4 memory, two CD8 naive and one CD8 memory plate.

Study-wide findings and caveats: Only blood was sampled; tissue repertoires likely differ.

The authors divided CD4+ cells into CD45RA+ naive and CD45RA-negative memory subsets. Produced via immunoSEQ multiplex PCR; TCRdb's table is partial and in-frame only. The table records around 1.5 million clones, 95% to 99% of them present only once. For this clone: The antigen is unknown.

Germline V gene data show CDR1 as LNHDA and CDR2 as SQIVND (reference sequence). The CDR3 totals 17 residues. Trimming removed 3 bases at V and 4 bases at J, with 19 bases between. This clonotype was sampled from a man aged 25 to 40 in good health. Sequencing was performed on naive CD4+ T cells sorted from blood. Indicated subset: CD45RA+ positively selected. The chain combines TRBV19 with TRBJ1-5, with D tentatively TRBD1 (5 bases). In nucleotides, the CDR3 is TGTGCCAGTAGTATCTCCCGGGTGGGGGGACGGAATCAGCCCCAGCATTTT. Its protein product is CASSISRVGGRNQPQHF. Supplemented by reference TRBV19 and TRBJ1-5, the full variable domain reads DGGITQSPKYLFRKEGQNVTLSCEQNLNHDAMYWYRQDPGQGLRLIYYSQIVNDFQKGDIAEGYSVSREKKESFPLTVTSAQKNPTAFYLCASSISRVGGRNQPQHFGDGTRLSIL.